Reported below is one T cell receptor (beta chain). These data come from a study of blood T cell repertoires in COVID-19. One Seattle source followed patients from active infection through their disease course. The CDR3 runs to 15 residues. Deletions cut 2 bases from V and 2 bases from J, with 12 bases between. Germline V lookup: CDR1 MNHEY, CDR2 SVGAGI. Clones were sequenced by immunoSEQ multiplex PCR, and TCRdb holds only the in-frame ones, with some missing. The sample includes 250,000 to 350,000 clones, approximately 84% of them seen just once. The V call is TRBV6-5, the J call TRBJ1-1; D may be TRBD1 (5 bases). The sample consisted of peripheral blood. The TCR was taken from a human donor with COVID-19, enrolled during active disease. The donor label of this sample is uncertain. The CDR3 DNA follows: TGTGCCAGCAGTTACACGTTCCGGACAAACACTGAAGCTTTCTTT. Encoded protein: CASSYTFRTNTEAFF.